These 24 T cell receptor beta chains were sequenced from one sample in a study of identical twins. TCRdb called the 5' RACE reads again in MiXCR, with one record for every CDR3 protein. Of around 450,000 distinct CDR3 sequences in the sample, approximately 15% were seen once. A further study also used this sample, focusing on yellow fever vaccine responses in identical twins.

What was sequenced was CD4+ T cells sorted from blood. All receptors derive from a woman younger than 35 in good health.

Many counts were recorded for this clonotype. The gene calls are TRBV29-1 and TRBJ2-1; tentatively, D is TRBD2 (7 bases). Germline V gene lookup returns CDR1 SQVTM and CDR2 ANQGSEA. V gave up 0 bases and J gave up 6 bases, with 12 bases separating them. The CDR3 extends over 14 amino acids. The CDR3 here is CSVEDKGGPNEQFF. The CDR3 DNA follows: TGCAGCGTTGAAGATAAGGGGGGGCCCAATGAGCAGTTCTTC.

This chain links TRBV7-9 with TRBJ2-1; 9 bases line up with TRBD2. Trimming removed 1 base from V and 4 bases from J; junction bases left unmatched: 5. This CDR3 has 16 residues. The germline gives CDR1 SEHNR, CDR2 FQNEAQ (reference sequence). The CDR3 reads CASSLGLTSGYNEQFF. CDR3 DNA sequence: TGTGCCAGCAGCTTAGGGCTGACTAGCGGATACAATGAGCAGTTCTTC.

The rearrangement links TRBV20-1 to TRBJ2-2; TRBD2 matches 10 bases. Germline-derived CDR1 and CDR2 are DFQATT and SNEGSKA (reference sequence). This CDR3 region has 17 residues. The ends lost 0 bases at V and 4 bases at J; junction bases unmatched: 8. The CDR3 coding sequence is TGCAGTGCTAGAGAGGCTAGCGGGAGACGGGCCACCGGGGAGCTGTTTTTT. Translating it yields CSAREASGRRATGELFF.

This clonotype was seen only a few times. A much larger clone differs by one base, so this may be a read error. The chain combines TRBV15 with TRBJ2-7, with 7 nucleotides matching TRBD1. This CDR3 has 13 residues. With 5 bases clipped from V and 2 bases from J, the junction kept 3 bases outside the gene matches. CDR1 and CDR2 (germline): LNHNV, YYDKDF (reference sequence). The CDR3 loop is CATSPGTAYEQYF. CDR3 nucleotides: TGTGCCACCAGCCCAGGGACAGCCTACGAGCAGTACTTC.

There are a few counts of this clonotype. The chain is built from TRBV29-1 and TRBJ2-7; TRBD2 matches 14 bases. Trimming at V came to 5 bases and at J to 5 bases, leaving 8 bases not matched to a gene. Germline V gene sequence: CDR1 SQVTM, CDR2 ANQGSEA. The CDR3 is 15 residues long. CDR3 loop: CSVIGTSGSGHEQYF. The CDR3, as DNA: TGCAGCGTTATAGGGACTAGCGGGAGCGGTCACGAGCAGTACTTC.

The CDR3 region has the DNA TGTGCCAGCAGACAACAGGGCTCCACTGAAGCTTTCTTT. It codes for CASRQQGSTEAFF. V gene TRBV28 combines with J gene TRBJ1-1; tentatively, D is TRBD1 (6 bases). V was cut by 6 bases and J by 4 bases, with 12 bases left in between. Germline V gives CDR1 MDHEN, CDR2 SYDVKM. The CDR3 runs 13 residues.

The J gene is TRBJ2-1, the V gene TRBV5-8; D is possibly TRBD2 (5 bases). V lost 0 bases to trimming and J lost 0 bases, with 7 bases between them. Germline CDR1 and CDR2: SGHTS and YDEGEE. The CDR3 has 15 residues. DNA for the CDR3: TGTGCCAGCAGCTTGGGACTATTCTCCTACAATGAGCAGTTCTTC. Amino acid sequence: CASSLGLFSYNEQFF.

The gene calls are TRBV30 and TRBJ2-1; 7 nucleotides agree with TRBD1. The germline gives CDR1 GTSNPN, CDR2 SVGIG (reference sequence). The ends lost 4 bases at V and 4 bases at J; junction bases unmatched: 10. This CDR3 contains 15 residues. The CDR3 region is CAWIRRGISYNEQFF. The CDR3 DNA follows: TGTGCCTGGATTCGCAGGGGGATTTCGTACAATGAGCAGTTCTTC.

This clonotype has just a few counts. The chain employs TRBV12-3 or TRBV12-4 and TRBJ2-7, with D perhaps TRBD1 (5 bases). The CDR3 is 15 amino acids. Trimming took 3 bases from V and 3 from J, leaving 15 bases between them. The CDR3 spells CASSFGTGSNYEQYF. CDR3 nucleotide sequence: TGTGCCAGCAGTTTTGGTACAGGCAGCAACTACGAGCAGTACTTC.

In its sample, this clonotype was seen many times. The chain carries TRBV15 and TRBJ2-3; D gene uncertain. Germline V CDR1 and CDR2: LNHNV, YYDKDF (reference sequence). There are 12 residues in the CDR3. V gave up 0 bases and J gave up 10 bases, with 8 bases separating them. The CDR3 loop reads CATSRDLTAQYF. CDR3 DNA sequence: TGTGCCACCAGCAGAGATCTAACGGCGCAGTATTTT.

This clonotype was observed at least ten times. The V and J genes are TRBV7-2 and TRBJ2-1, with 13 bases aligning to TRBD2. From germline, CDR1 is SGHTA and CDR2 FQGNSA. There are 14 residues in the CDR3. Unmatched junction bases numbered 0, after V lost 6 bases and J lost 4 bases. CDR3 protein: CASRGLAGYNEQFF. As DNA, the CDR3 is TGTGCCAGCAGGGGACTAGCGGGATACAATGAGCAGTTCTTC.

V usage is TRBV28 and J usage is TRBJ2-7; D possibly corresponds to TRBD2 (5 bases). The CDR3 totals 12 residues. Germline CDR1 reads MDHEN; CDR2 reads SYDVKM. The V end was cut by 1 base, the J end by 6 bases, with 7 bases between. The CDR3 loop is CASSLYRGEQYF. The DNA for the CDR3 is TGTGCCAGCAGTTTATACCGGGGCGAGCAGTACTTC.

This sequence joins TRBV5-3 and TRBJ2-5, with TRBD2 identical over 8 bases. TRBV5-3 is flagged as an ORF with uncertain function. V lost 9 bases, J lost 4 bases, and 14 bases stayed unmatched. CDR3 size: 15 residues. CDR3 sequence: CAMGPGGGASETQYF. Here the CDR3 DNA reads TGTGCCATGGGCCCCGGGGGGGGCGCTTCAGAGACCCAGTACTTC.

The chain couples TRBV7-3 to TRBJ2-3; D may match TRBD1 or TRBD2 (5 bases each). Deletions cut 5 bases from V and 3 bases from J, with 15 bases between. Germline CDR1 and CDR2: SGHTA and FQGTGA. The CDR3 loop spans 15 amino acids. CDR3 DNA sequence: TGTGCCAGCAGCCAGGGACGCAGTGGGACAGATACGCAGTATTTT. Translation gives CASSQGRSGTDTQYF.

This clonotype was seen repeatedly, ten times or more. The rearrangement links TRBV5-1 to TRBJ2-2, with D tentatively TRBD1 or TRBD2 (5 bases each). From germline, CDR1 is SGHRS and CDR2 YFSETQ. The CDR3 loop spans 16 amino acids. Trimming took 4 bases from V and 0 from J, leaving 13 bases between them. This chain's CDR3 is CASSRVGAANTGELFF. CDR3 coding DNA: TGCGCCAGCAGCCGAGTCGGGGCGGCGAACACCGGGGAGCTGTTTTTT.

This sequence joins TRBV2 and TRBJ2-3, with 7 bases lining up with TRBD2. The CDR3 sequence is 15 residues long. V shed 8 bases and J 3 bases; nucleotides not matched to a gene: 11. The germline CDR1 and CDR2 sequences are SNHLY and FYNNEI. This chain's CDR3 is CASRLRDYPTDTQYF. The CDR3 DNA reads as TGTGCCAGCCGACTCCGGGACTACCCGACAGATACGCAGTATTTT.

This clonotype was seen a few times. J is TRBJ2-3 and V is TRBV7-2; 10 bases match TRBD2. The CDR3 covers 16 residues. J was trimmed by 6 bases and V by 3 bases; bases with no gene match: 9. Looked up from germline, CDR1 is SGHTA and CDR2 is FQGNSA. CDR3 in DNA: TGTGCCAGCAGCTTGAGAGCGGGAGGGGTGGTCGATACGCAGTATTTT. It is translated as CASSLRAGGVVDTQYF.

This clonotype has only a few counts. The chain has TRBV6-1 and TRBJ1-2; D might be TRBD1 (5 bases). This CDR3 is built from 16 residues. The germline V gene has CDR1 MNHNS and CDR2 SASEGT. Trimming pared 5 bases from V and 2 bases from J, leaving 18 bases between. DNA of the CDR3: TGTGCCAGCAGTCCCCGGGCAGGGATCGTAAACTATGGCTACACCTTC. The encoded protein is CASSPRAGIVNYGYTF.

This chain joins TRBV28 and TRBJ2-7; D call uncertain. The CDR3 has 14 residues. V was clipped by 7 bases and J by 0 bases, with 13 bases between them. Germline CDR1 reads MDHEN; CDR2 reads SYDVKM. In DNA, the CDR3 is TGTGCCAGCACGCGAGGCAGGAACTCCTACGAGCAGTACTTC. Its translation is CASTRGRNSYEQYF.

This clonotype was recorded at least ten times. The J gene is TRBJ2-7, the V gene TRBV5-1; 9 positions match TRBD1. The germline gives CDR1 SGHRS, CDR2 YFSETQ. V lost 0 bases to trimming and J lost 1 base; unmatched junction nucleotides: 5. The CDR3 is 16 amino acids. DNA for the CDR3: TGCGCCAGCAGCTTGGGACCGGGACAGGGTTCCTACGAGCAGTACTTC. Residues: CASSLGPGQGSYEQYF.

This clonotype was detected a few times. The V gene is TRBV2, the J gene TRBJ2-5, with TRBD2 identical over 7 bases. This CDR3 region has 14 residues. Germline CDR1 SNHLY, CDR2 FYNNEI. After removal of 4 bases from V and 5 bases from J, the junction contained 7 bases not matched to a gene. Written as DNA, the CDR3 is TGTGCCAGCAGTGTCCGGGACTACGGTGAGACCCAGTACTTC. Amino acids: CASSVRDYGETQYF.

The genes are TRBV28 and TRBJ1-4; D call uncertain. The CDR3 extends over 18 amino acids. Germline assignment: CDR1 MDHEN and CDR2 SYDVKM. Trimming stripped 5 bases from V and 0 bases from J, with 19 bases between. CDR3 bases: TGTGCCAGCAGTGCCCGTGGTTTTTCCACGGCAACTAATGAAAAACTGTTTTTT. It yields the protein CASSARGFSTATNEKLFF.

This clonotype has just a few counts. The V call is TRBV12-3 or TRBV12-4, the J call TRBJ1-4; no definite D call. Trimming cost V 6 bases and J 4 bases, with 6 bases left between them. The CDR3 extends over 12 amino acids. The CDR3 DNA follows: TGTGCCAGCAGGCAAAATAATGAAAAACTGTTTTTT. Translation gives CASRQNNEKLFF.

This clonotype has a count of ten or more. The chain employs TRBV12-3 or TRBV12-4 and TRBJ2-1; TRBD2 is a possible D gene (6 bases). CDR3 size: 14 residues. The V and J ends lost 8 bases and 0 bases respectively, with 11 bases between them. CDR3 amino acids: CASRGESSYNEQFF. The CDR3 coding sequence is TGTGCCAGCCGCGGGGAGAGCTCCTACAATGAGCAGTTCTTC.